A single sample is the source of the 14 T cell receptor beta chains below, sequenced in a study of radiotherapy plus CTLA-4 blockade in lung cancer. Only in-frame clones appear in the TCRdb table, and some are missing; sequencing was by immunoSEQ multiplex PCR. The sample records 52,000 or so clones, more than 65% being singletons. This sample comprised peripheral blood, obtained from a patient treated with radiotherapy plus ipilimumab. The receptor set was obtained from a human donor with non-small cell lung cancer who had a partial response to radiotherapy plus ipilimumab.

V usage is TRBV28 and J usage is TRBJ1-1; D ambiguous. Germline V gives CDR1 MDHEN, CDR2 SYDVKM. Trimming took off 6 bases at V and 4 bases at J, with 12 bases between the two ends. The CDR3 consists of 13 residues. CDR3 amino acids: CASRLLAGTEAFF. CDR3 sequence (DNA): TGTGCCAGCAGACTTCTTGCGGGCACTGAAGCTTTCTTT.

The chain links TRBV7-9 to TRBJ2-3, with 9 bases lining up with TRBD2. CDR1 is SEHNR and CDR2 is FQNEAQ in the germline V gene (reference sequence). Trimming removed 1 base from V and 0 bases from J; junction bases left unmatched: 5. The CDR3 length is 17 residues. The CDR3 DNA reads TGTGCCAGCAGCTTAGGAATTGCGGGGGGGAGCACAGATACGCAGTATTTT. Its translation: CASSLGIAGGSTDTQYF.

J is TRBJ2-1 and V is TRBV7-9; 9 nucleotides line up with TRBD1. With 3 bases clipped from V and 6 bases from J, the junction kept 6 bases outside the gene matches. CDR1 SEHNR and CDR2 FQNEAQ come from the germline V gene (reference sequence). The CDR3 totals 15 residues. Here the CDR3 reads CASSFTGTGPNEQFF. CDR3 DNA: TGTGCCAGCAGCTTCACCGGGACAGGGCCCAATGAGCAGTTCTTC.

The chain employs TRBV6-5 and TRBJ1-5; D not certain. This CDR3 comprises 14 residues. The V gene's germline CDR1 is MNHEY and CDR2 SVGAGI. The V gene lost 3 bases and the J gene lost 1 base, with 7 bases spanning the gap. The CDR3 DNA follows: TGTGCCAGCAGTTATTTACAGAGCAATCAGCCCCAGCATTTT. Amino acid sequence: CASSYLQSNQPQHF.

The chain links TRBV7-2 to TRBJ1-6; 7 nucleotides match TRBD1. Trimming removed 0 bases from V and 7 bases from J; junction bases left unmatched: 3. CDR1 is SGHTA, CDR2 FQGNSA, per germline. CDR3 length equals 15 residues. The CDR3 sequence is CASSLAQGVNSPLHF. The CDR3 nucleotides read TGTGCCAGCAGCTTAGCGCAGGGGGTGAATTCACCCCTCCACTTT.

This clone was observed a handful of times. The chain uses TRBV7-2 and TRBJ1-4, with 8 bases fitting TRBD1. The CDR3 extends over 15 amino acids. V lost 3 bases and J lost 4; bases outside the gene matches: 4. Germline CDR1 SGHTA, CDR2 FQGNSA. DNA for the CDR3: TGTGCCAGCAGCTTCGACAGGGGATATAATGAAAAACTGTTTTTT. Translation: CASSFDRGYNEKLFF.

The chain has TRBV6-5 and TRBJ2-7; 8 nucleotides align to TRBD1. Germline V gene lookup returns CDR1 MNHEY and CDR2 SVGAGI. V lost 6 bases to trimming and J lost 2 bases; unmatched junction nucleotides: 9. The CDR3 is 15 amino acids. The CDR3 is CASRGTGSDPYEQYF. The CDR3 bases are TGTGCCAGCAGGGGGACAGGTTCCGATCCCTACGAGCAGTACTTC.

This clone was counted between two and nine times. This sequence joins TRBV9 and TRBJ2-3, with D maybe TRBD1 (5 bases). The CDR3 extends over 17 amino acids. V was pared by 0 bases and J by 1 base, with 15 bases between. The germline V gene encodes CDR1 SGDLS and CDR2 YYNGEE. This chain's CDR3 is CASSVESGPGRTDTQYF. In nucleotides, the CDR3 is TGTGCCAGCAGCGTAGAGTCCGGACCAGGGCGCACAGATACGCAGTATTTT.

This clone was seen only a few times. The CDR3 here is CASTGDRFYGYTF. The CDR3 coding sequence is TGTGCCAGCACTGGAGACAGGTTTTATGGCTACACCTTC. The chain uses TRBV5-6 and TRBJ1-2; TRBD1 is a possible D gene (6 bases). CDR1 is SGHDT, CDR2 YYEEEE, per germline. With 6 bases removed from V and 5 bases from J, the gap between germline ends came to 14 bases. CDR3 length equals 13 residues.

J is TRBJ2-3 and V is TRBV7-6; 13 bases align to TRBD2. The germline gives CDR1 SGHVS, CDR2 FNYEAQ. The V and J ends lost 5 bases and 5 bases, in that order; junction bases with no gene match: 7. CDR3 length: 16 amino acids. CDR3 sequence reads: CASSGTSGGAEDTQYF. The CDR3 nucleotides read TGTGCCAGCAGCGGAACTAGCGGGGGGGCCGAAGATACGCAGTATTTT.

The V and J genes are TRBV18 and TRBJ1-4; no clear D. The CDR3 runs to 12 residues. V shed 2 bases and J shed 8 bases, with 6 bases lying between them. CDR1 is KGHSH, CDR2 LQKENI, per germline. The CDR3 DNA reads as TGTGCCAGCTCACCAAACCAGGAAAAACTGTTTTTT. It encodes CASSPNQEKLFF. Looking up the rest from reference TRBV18 and TRBJ1-4 gives the full variable domain: NAGVMQNPRHLVRRRGQEARLRCSPMKGHSHVYWYRQLPEEGLKFMVYLQKENIIDESGMPKERFSAEFPKEGPSILRIQQVVRGDSAAYFCASSPNQEKLFFGSGTQLSVL.

The gene calls are TRBV4-1 and TRBJ2-5; 8 nucleotides agree with TRBD2. The CDR3 has 15 residues. The V and J ends lost 4 bases and 5 bases, in that order; junction bases with no gene match: 9. The germline V gene has CDR1 MGHRA and CDR2 YSYEKL. The DNA of the CDR3 is TGCGCCAGCAGCCTTCCCGGGGGGGCGCGGGAGACCCAGTACTTC. Translating it yields CASSLPGGARETQYF.

The V gene is TRBV27, the J gene TRBJ2-1, with D tentatively TRBD2 (5 bases). The length of the CDR3 is 15 residues. The germline V gene encodes CDR1 MNHEY and CDR2 SMNVEV (reference sequence). The germline V and J ends were trimmed by 6 bases and 2 bases, with 14 bases remaining between them. In DNA form, the CDR3 reads TGTGCCAGCAGACCCGAGGGTCACACCTACAATGAGCAGTTCTTC. Residues: CASRPEGHTYNEQFF.

The gene calls are TRBV19 and TRBJ2-7; TRBD2 aligns across 13 bases. Germline V gene data show CDR1 as LNHDA and CDR2 as SQIVND (reference sequence). The V and J ends lost 2 bases and 3 bases, in that order; junction bases with no gene match: 10. The CDR3 is 18 residues long. CDR3 bases: TGTGCCAGTAGTATAAGGACACCGACTAGCGGGGGGCACTACGAGCAGTACTTC. Translated, it gives CASSIRTPTSGGHYEQYF.